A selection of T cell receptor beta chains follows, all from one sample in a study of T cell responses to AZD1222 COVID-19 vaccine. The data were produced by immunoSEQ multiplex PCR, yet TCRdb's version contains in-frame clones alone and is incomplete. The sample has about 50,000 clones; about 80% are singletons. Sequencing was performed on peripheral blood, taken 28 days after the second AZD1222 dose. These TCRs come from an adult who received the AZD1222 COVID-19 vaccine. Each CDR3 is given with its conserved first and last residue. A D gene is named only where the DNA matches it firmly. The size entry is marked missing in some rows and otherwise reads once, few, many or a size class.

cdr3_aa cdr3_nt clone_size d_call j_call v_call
CASSFYEEYGYTF TGTGCCAGCAGTTTCTACGAGGAGTATGGCTACACCTTC NA NA TRBJ1-2 TRBV28
CAGGEGAGETQYF TGTGCCGGTGGTGAGGGGGCCGGTGAGACCCAGTACTTC NA TRBD1 TRBJ2-5 TRBV6-5
CASSQELGGAGNQPQHF TGCGCCAGCAGCCAAGAGCTTGGAGGAGCGGGCAATCAGCCCCAGCATTTT NA NA TRBJ1-5 TRBV4-1
CASASPRGRNYGYTF TGTGCCAGCGCATCTCCCCGGGGGCGGAACTATGGCTACACCTTC NA NA TRBJ1-2 TRBV6-5
CASTPWSVYGYTF TGTGCCAGCACTCCTTGGTCGGTCTATGGCTACACCTTC NA NA TRBJ1-2 TRBV21-1
CASRGGITDTQYF TGTGCCAGCCGAGGGGGGATCACAGATACGCAGTATTTT NA NA TRBJ2-3 TRBV12-3/TRBV12-4
CASSWAAAVGSPLHF TGTGCCAGCAGTTGGGCGGCGGCGGTCGGATCACCCCTCCACTTT few NA TRBJ1-6 TRBV27
CATRGGAQEKLFF TGTGCCACCAGGGGGGGGGCACAAGAAAAACTGTTTTTT NA NA TRBJ1-4 TRBV15
CASSLTGGIGNEQFF TGCGCCAGCAGCTTGACCGGGGGGATAGGGAATGAGCAGTTCTTC few TRBD2 TRBJ2-1 TRBV5-1
CASSPSSGQMNTEAFF TGTGCCAGCAGCCCATCTTCCGGACAGATGAACACTGAAGCTTTCTTT few NA TRBJ1-1 TRBV7-9
CASSEMGRASGSHEQFF TGTGCCAGCAGTGAGATGGGTAGGGCTAGCGGGAGTCATGAGCAGTTCTTC NA TRBD2 TRBJ2-1 TRBV6-1
CASSRAQGARTDTQYF TGTGCCAGCAGCCGCGCACAGGGGGCTCGAACAGATACGCAGTATTTT NA TRBD1 TRBJ2-3 TRBV5-4
CASSPDRVFTEAFF TGCGCCAGCAGCCCGGACAGGGTTTTCACTGAAGCTTTCTTT NA TRBD1 TRBJ1-1 TRBV10-2
CASSDLGVTDTQYF TGTGCCAGCAGTGACTTAGGGGTCACAGATACGCAGTATTTT NA NA TRBJ2-3 TRBV6-4
CASSLRGGTQYF TGTGCCAGCAGTTTACGGGGGGGTACGCAGTATTTT NA TRBD2 TRBJ2-3 TRBV27
CASSHPKNTQYF TGTGCCAGCAGCCACCCCAAAAATACGCAGTATTTT NA NA TRBJ2-3 TRBV14
CASSITGTGHQPQHF TGTGCCAGCAGCATCACCGGGACAGGGCACCAGCCCCAGCATTTT NA TRBD1 TRBJ1-5 TRBV7-9
CASTQGTLNTGELFF TGTGCCAGCACCCAGGGCACCTTAAACACCGGGGAGCTGTTTTTT NA NA TRBJ2-2 TRBV5-4
CASSRQGFETQYF TGTGCCAGCAGTCGACAGGGTTTCGAGACCCAGTACTTC NA TRBD1 TRBJ2-5 TRBV7-3
CASSYNLDRGPYEQYF TGTGCCAGCAGTTACAATTTGGACAGGGGTCCCTACGAGCAGTACTTC NA TRBD1 TRBJ2-7 TRBV6-2/TRBV6-3
CSVEPPGSTLMNTEAFF TGCAGCGTTGAGCCGCCAGGATCGACCCTCATGAACACTGAAGCTTTCTTT few NA TRBJ1-1 TRBV29-1
CASTNTSHRPWNEQFF TGTGCCAGCACCAACACCTCCCACAGGCCTTGGAATGAGCAGTTCTTC NA NA TRBJ2-1 TRBV7-9
CASSPVGGTEAFF TGTGCCAGCAGCCCCGTTGGGGGAACTGAAGCTTTCTTT NA NA TRBJ1-1 TRBV7-9
CASSMGTGANYGYTF TGTGCCAGCAGCATGGGGACAGGGGCTAACTATGGCTACACCTTC NA TRBD1 TRBJ1-2 TRBV11-1
CASSANKNQPQHF TGTGCCAGTAGCGCCAACAAGAATCAGCCCCAGCATTTT NA NA TRBJ1-5 TRBV19
CASSRTGLGLNTEAFF TGTGCCAGTAGTAGGACAGGGCTCGGGTTGAACACTGAAGCTTTCTTT NA TRBD1 TRBJ1-1 TRBV19
CASSSDYYNEQFF TGTGCCAGCAGTTCTGACTACTACAATGAGCAGTTCTTC NA NA TRBJ2-1 TRBV27
CASRFSSGNTIYF TGTGCCAGCAGGTTCAGCTCTGGAAACACCATATATTTT NA NA TRBJ1-3 TRBV2
CASSYSTSGRALSYEQYF TGTGCCAGCAGTTACTCGACTAGCGGGAGGGCCCTCTCCTACGAGCAGTACTTC NA TRBD2 TRBJ2-7 TRBV6-2/TRBV6-3
CASSIAGSAEQYF TGTGCCAGTAGTATCGCCGGGAGCGCCGAGCAGTACTTC few NA TRBJ2-7 TRBV19
CASSDVASGSHEQFF TGCGCCAGCAGTGACGTGGCTAGCGGGTCGCATGAGCAGTTCTTC few TRBD2 TRBJ2-1 TRBV10-1
CASSGNPTDNNEQFF TGCGCCAGCAGCGGAAATCCGACGGATAACAATGAGCAGTTCTTC NA NA TRBJ2-1 TRBV5-1
CASSQDFRPYEQYF TGTGCCAGCAGTCAGGACTTCCGACCCTACGAGCAGTACTTC once NA TRBJ2-7 TRBV6-5
CATSRGWGRFNTEAFF TGTGCCACCAGCAGAGGATGGGGACGTTTCAACACTGAAGCTTTCTTT few NA TRBJ1-1 TRBV15
CASSLEGPPVNTEAFF TGCGCCAGCAGCTTGGAGGGTCCTCCAGTGAACACTGAAGCTTTCTTT NA NA TRBJ1-1 TRBV5-1
CASSETGAAYSINQPQHF TGTGCCAGCAGTGAAACAGGGGCTGCCTATAGTATAAATCAGCCCCAGCATTTT once TRBD1 TRBJ1-5 TRBV2
CASTSTVGQPQHF TGCGCCAGCACTTCGACAGTGGGTCAGCCCCAGCATTTT NA NA TRBJ1-5 TRBV10-2
CASSFRASRNTIYF TGTGCCAGCAGTTTCAGAGCCTCTAGAAACACCATATATTTT NA NA TRBJ1-3 TRBV27
CASSRTFGETQYF TGTGCCAGCAGCCGGACATTCGGGGAGACCCAGTACTTC medium-sized NA TRBJ2-5 TRBV7-9
CSLGGGPGISEAFF TGCAGCTTGGGAGGTGGCCCAGGAATCTCTGAAGCTTTCTTT NA NA TRBJ1-1 TRBV29-1
CATSSGLGSTDTQYF TGTGCCACCAGCTCAGGACTAGGTAGCACAGATACGCAGTATTTT NA TRBD2 TRBJ2-3 TRBV15
CASSYGLAVNTGELFF TGTGCCAGCAGCTACGGACTAGCGGTAAACACCGGGGAGCTGTTTTTT NA TRBD2 TRBJ2-2 TRBV7-9
CASSAGQGPTDTQYF TGTGCCAGCAGCGCAGGACAGGGACCGACAGATACGCAGTATTTT once TRBD1 TRBJ2-3 TRBV9
CASSSRAGVTSPLHF TGTGCCAGCAGTTCAAGAGCTGGGGTGACTTCACCCCTCCACTTT NA NA TRBJ1-6 TRBV28
CASSSTSGRRETQYF TGTGCCAGCAGCTCAACTAGCGGGAGGAGAGAGACCCAGTACTTC NA TRBD2 TRBJ2-5 TRBV7-9
CASSLRDRVNRRELFF TGTGCCAGCAGCTTACGGGACAGGGTAAACAGGAGGGAGCTGTTTTTT once TRBD1 TRBJ2-2 TRBV7-2
CASSLGWGASNTEAFF TGTGCCAGCAGCTTAGGATGGGGAGCCTCGAACACTGAAGCTTTCTTT NA NA TRBJ1-1 TRBV7-2
CASSLNYNEQFF TGTGCCAGCAGTCTCAATTACAATGAGCAGTTCTTC NA NA TRBJ2-1 TRBV28
CASSLAKIAGLQETQYF TGCGCCAGCAGCTTGGCCAAGATAGCGGGATTACAAGAGACCCAGTACTTC NA TRBD2 TRBJ2-5 TRBV5-1
CATSEGGAGNTIYF TGTGCCACCAGTGAAGGGGGCGCCGGAAACACCATATATTTT NA TRBD1 TRBJ1-3 TRBV24-1
CASRKSIQGAGGYTF TGTGCCAGCAGAAAAAGCATCCAGGGGGCTGGTGGCTACACCTTC NA TRBD1 TRBJ1-2 TRBV3-1/TRBV3-2
CASSTGTGEKNNQPQHF TGTGCCAGCAGCACTGGGACAGGGGAAAAGAACAATCAGCCCCAGCATTTT NA TRBD1 TRBJ1-5 TRBV4-2
CASSLGGETIEKLFF TGCGCCAGCAGCTTGGGAGGGGAAACTATAGAAAAACTGTTTTTT few NA TRBJ1-4 TRBV5-1
CASSPNAILNYGYTF TGCGCCAGCAGCCCAAACGCCATTTTGAACTATGGCTACACCTTC NA NA TRBJ1-2 TRBV5-1